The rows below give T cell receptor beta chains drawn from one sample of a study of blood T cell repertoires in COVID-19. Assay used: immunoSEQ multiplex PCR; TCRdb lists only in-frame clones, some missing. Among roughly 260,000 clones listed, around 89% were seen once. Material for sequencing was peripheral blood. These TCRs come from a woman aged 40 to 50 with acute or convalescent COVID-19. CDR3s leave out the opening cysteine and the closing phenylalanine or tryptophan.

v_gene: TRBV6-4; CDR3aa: ASRRGATYNEQF
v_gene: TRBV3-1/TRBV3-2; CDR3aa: ASSQELATGDEKLF
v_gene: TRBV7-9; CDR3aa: ASSSQGEAF
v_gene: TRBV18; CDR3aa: ASSPKPRATEAF
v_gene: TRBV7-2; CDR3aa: ASSLLPTGGDSPLH
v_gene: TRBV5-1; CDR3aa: ASSPRTGGASGANVLT
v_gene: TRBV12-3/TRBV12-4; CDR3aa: ASRDTMNTEAF
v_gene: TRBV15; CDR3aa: ATSRKNRGLGNEKLF
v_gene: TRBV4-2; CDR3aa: ASSPGGGGYYNEQF
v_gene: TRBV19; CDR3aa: ASSILAGFSTDTQY
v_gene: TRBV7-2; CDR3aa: ASSKRSRNQPQH
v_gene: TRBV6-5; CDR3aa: ASTKTGGANEQF
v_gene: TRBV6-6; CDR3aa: ASSYPHRDTEAF
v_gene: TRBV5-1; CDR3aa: ASSLLPGQENTEAF
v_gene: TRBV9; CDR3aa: ASSVEDRYTEAF
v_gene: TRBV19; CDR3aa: ASRKEGLPNEKLF
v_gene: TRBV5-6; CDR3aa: ASSLGVITEAF
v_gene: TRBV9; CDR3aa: ASYGGRYQETQY
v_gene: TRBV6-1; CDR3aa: ASSESFNRLWAF
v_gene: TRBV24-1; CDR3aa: ATSAQGNTEAF
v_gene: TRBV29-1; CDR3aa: SVEDPRGMYYGYT
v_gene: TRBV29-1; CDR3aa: SVKGTSGDTQY
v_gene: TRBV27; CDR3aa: ASSLYRRNTEAF
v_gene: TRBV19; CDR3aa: ASTPGTSRPEQF
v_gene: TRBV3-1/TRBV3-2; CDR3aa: ASSLTLVSNYGYT
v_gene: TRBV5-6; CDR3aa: ASSVKPSYNSPLH
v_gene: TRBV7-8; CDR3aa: ASTPLWGRSEDTQY
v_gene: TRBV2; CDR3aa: ASSETKTVYNSPLH
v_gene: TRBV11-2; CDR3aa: ASSLDPGQGKDGYT
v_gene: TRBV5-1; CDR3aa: ASSGTGVGEKLF
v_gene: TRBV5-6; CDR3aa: ASSLRRWGGDTEAF
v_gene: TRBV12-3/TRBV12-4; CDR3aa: ASSARANYGYT
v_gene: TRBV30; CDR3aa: AWMRSRGTQNYGYT
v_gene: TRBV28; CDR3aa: ASSTGRLIYT
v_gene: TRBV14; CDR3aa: ASSQDFAGANYGYT